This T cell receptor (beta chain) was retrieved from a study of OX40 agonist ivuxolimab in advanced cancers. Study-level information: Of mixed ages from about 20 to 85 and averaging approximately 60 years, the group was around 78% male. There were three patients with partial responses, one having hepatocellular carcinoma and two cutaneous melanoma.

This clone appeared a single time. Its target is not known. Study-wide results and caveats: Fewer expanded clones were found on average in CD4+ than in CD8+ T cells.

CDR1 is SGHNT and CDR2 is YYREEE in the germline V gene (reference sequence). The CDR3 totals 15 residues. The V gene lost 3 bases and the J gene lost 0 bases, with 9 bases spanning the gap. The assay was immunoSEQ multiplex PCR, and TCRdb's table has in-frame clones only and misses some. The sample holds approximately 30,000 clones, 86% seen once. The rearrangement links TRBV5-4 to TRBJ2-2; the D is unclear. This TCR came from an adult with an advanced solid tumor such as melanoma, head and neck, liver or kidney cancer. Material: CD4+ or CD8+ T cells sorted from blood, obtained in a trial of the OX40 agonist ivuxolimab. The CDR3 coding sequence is TGTGCCAGCAGCTCCCATCCGCCGAACACCGGGGAGCTGTTTTTT. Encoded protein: CASSSHPPNTGELFF.